The T cell receptor (beta chain) described here comes from a study of blood T cell repertoires in COVID-19. Per the authors' pipeline: Cell counts per sample came from amplifying reference gene primers. Assay used: immunoSEQ multiplex PCR; TCRdb lists only in-frame clones, some missing. V and J calls and clone size are those listed in that table; D and trimming were worked out from the DNA. The repertoire holds around 95,000 clones, with about 85% as singletons. The V gene's germline CDR1 is SEHNR and CDR2 FQNEAQ (reference sequence). The CDR3 is made up of 15 amino acids. Trimming took 5 bases from V and 10 from J; bases not matched to a gene: 7.

The specimen sequenced was peripheral blood. This clonotype was sampled from a human donor in a cohort sampled during active COVID-19. V usage is TRBV7-9 and J usage is TRBJ1-6, with 11 bases matching TRBD1. CDR3 residues: CASSAGQGDVSPLHF. The CDR3 DNA follows: TGTGCCAGCAGCGCGGGACAGGGGGACGTATCACCCCTCCACTTT.